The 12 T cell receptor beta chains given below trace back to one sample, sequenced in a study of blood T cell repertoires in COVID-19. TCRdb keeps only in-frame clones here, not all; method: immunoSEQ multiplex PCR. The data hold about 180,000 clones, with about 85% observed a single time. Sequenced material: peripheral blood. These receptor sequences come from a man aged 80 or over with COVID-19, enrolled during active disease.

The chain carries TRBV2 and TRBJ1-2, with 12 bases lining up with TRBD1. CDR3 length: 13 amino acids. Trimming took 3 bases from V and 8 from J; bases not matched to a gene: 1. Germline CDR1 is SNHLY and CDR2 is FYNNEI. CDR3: CASSEGTGGGYTF. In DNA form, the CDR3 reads TGTGCCAGCAGTGAGGGGACAGGGGGCGGCTACACCTTC. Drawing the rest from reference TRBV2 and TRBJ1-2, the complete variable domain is EPEVTQTPSHQVTQMGQEVILRCVPISNHLYFYWYRQILGQKVEFLVSFYNNEISEKSEIFDDQFSVERPDGSNFTLKIRSTKLEDSAMYFCASSEGTGGGYTFGSGTRLTVV.

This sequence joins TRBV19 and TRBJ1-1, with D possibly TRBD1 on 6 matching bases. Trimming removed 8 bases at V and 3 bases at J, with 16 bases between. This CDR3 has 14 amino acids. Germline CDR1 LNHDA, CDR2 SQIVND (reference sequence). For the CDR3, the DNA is TGTGCCAGTTCGAAGGACAGTTCGTACACTGAAGCTTTCTTT. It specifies CASSKDSSYTEAFF. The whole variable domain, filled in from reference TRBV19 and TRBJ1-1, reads DGGITQSPKYLFRKEGQNVTLSCEQNLNHDAMYWYRQDPGQGLRLIYYSQIVNDFQKGDIAEGYSVSREKKESFPLTVTSAQKNPTAFYLCASSKDSSYTEAFFGQGTRLTVV.

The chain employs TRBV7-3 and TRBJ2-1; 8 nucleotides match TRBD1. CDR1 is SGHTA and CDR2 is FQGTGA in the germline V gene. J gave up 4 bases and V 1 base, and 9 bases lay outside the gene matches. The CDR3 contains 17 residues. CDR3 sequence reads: CASSLSAGGKGYNEQFF. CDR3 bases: TGTGCCAGCAGCTTAAGCGCAGGGGGCAAGGGTTACAATGAGCAGTTCTTC.

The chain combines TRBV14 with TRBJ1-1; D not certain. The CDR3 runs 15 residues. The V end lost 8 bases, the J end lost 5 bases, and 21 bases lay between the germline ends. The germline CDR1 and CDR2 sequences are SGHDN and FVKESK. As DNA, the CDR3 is TGTGCCAGCTCCAAAATTAAGGTGCGGATGACTGAAGCTTTCTTT. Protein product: CASSKIKVRMTEAFF.

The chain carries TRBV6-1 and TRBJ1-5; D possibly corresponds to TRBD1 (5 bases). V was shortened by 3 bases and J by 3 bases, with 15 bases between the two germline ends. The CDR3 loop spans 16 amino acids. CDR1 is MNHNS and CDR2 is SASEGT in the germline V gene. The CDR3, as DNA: TGTGCCAGCAGTGATGGGTCCGGGGGATTCAATCAGCCCCAGCATTTT. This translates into CASSDGSGGFNQPQHF.

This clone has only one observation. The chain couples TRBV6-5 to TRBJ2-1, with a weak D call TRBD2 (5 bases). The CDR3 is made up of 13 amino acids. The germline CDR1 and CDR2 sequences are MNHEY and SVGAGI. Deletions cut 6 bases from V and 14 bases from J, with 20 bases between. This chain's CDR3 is CASRDGLARPKFF. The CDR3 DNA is TGTGCCAGCAGGGACGGACTTGCGCGCCCCAAGTTCTTC.

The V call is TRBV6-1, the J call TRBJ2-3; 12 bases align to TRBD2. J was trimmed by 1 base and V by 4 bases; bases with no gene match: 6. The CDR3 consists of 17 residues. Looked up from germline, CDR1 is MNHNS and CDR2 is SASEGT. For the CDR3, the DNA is TGTGCCAGCAGTGGCTCACTAGCGGGGGGACGCACAGATACGCAGTATTTT. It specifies CASSGSLAGGRTDTQYF.

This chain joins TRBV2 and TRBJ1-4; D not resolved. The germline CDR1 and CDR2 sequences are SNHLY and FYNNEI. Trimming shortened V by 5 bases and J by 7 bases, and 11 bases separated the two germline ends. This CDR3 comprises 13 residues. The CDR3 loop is CASSTWAGEKLFF. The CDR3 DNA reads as TGTGCCAGCAGTACCTGGGCGGGTGAAAAACTGTTTTTT.

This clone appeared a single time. CDR3 region: CASGLTRQGVNTEAFF. For the CDR3, the DNA is TGTGCTAGTGGTTTGACCCGACAGGGTGTGAACACTGAAGCTTTCTTT. The chain couples TRBV12-5 to TRBJ1-1, with 7 bases matching TRBD1. The CDR3 runs 16 residues. Germline values: CDR1 LGHNT, CDR2 FRNRAP. After removal of 2 bases from V and 0 bases from J, the junction contained 6 bases not matched to a gene.

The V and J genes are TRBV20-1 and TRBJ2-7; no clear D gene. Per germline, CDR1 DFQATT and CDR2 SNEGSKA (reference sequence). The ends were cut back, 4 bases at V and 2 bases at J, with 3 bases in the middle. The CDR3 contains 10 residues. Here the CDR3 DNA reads TGCAGTGCTACAGCCTACGAGCAGTACTTC. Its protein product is CSATAYEQYF.

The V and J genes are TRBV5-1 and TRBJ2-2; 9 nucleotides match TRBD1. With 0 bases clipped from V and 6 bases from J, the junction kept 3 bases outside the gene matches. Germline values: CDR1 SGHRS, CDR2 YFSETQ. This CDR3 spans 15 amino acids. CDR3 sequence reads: CASSLGDRVSGELFF. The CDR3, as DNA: TGCGCCAGCAGCTTGGGGGACAGGGTCTCCGGGGAGCTGTTTTTT. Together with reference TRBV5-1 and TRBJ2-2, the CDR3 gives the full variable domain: KAGVTQTPRYLIKTRGQQVTLSCSPISGHRSVSWYQQTPGQGLQFLFEYFSETQRNKGNFPGRFSGRQFSNSRSEMNVSTLELGDSALYLCASSLGDRVSGELFFGEGSRLTVL.

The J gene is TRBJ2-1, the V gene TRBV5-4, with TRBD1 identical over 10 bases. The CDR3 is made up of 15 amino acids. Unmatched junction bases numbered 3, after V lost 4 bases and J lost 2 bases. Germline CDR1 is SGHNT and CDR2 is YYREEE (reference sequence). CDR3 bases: TGTGCCAGCAGCCCCGGGACAGGGGCCTACAATGAGCAGTTCTTC. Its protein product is CASSPGTGAYNEQFF.